This T cell receptor beta chain stems from a study of T cells in Graves' hyperthyroidism and ophthalmopathy. On this clonotype: Antigen unknown.

A NOSPECS grade of at least 4, a Clinical Activity Score of at least 3 and duration under 3 months were recorded in ophthalmopathy patients. Trimming removed 3 bases from V and 0 bases from J; junction bases left unmatched: 8. CDR1 is MNHGY, CDR2 SVAAGI, per germline. The CDR3 loop spans 18 amino acids. Findings of the study overall: Blood held most thyroid clonotypes expanded above 0.001 frequency. Model predictions of ophthalmopathy came a median approximately 6.8 months before onset. Stable hyperthyroidism was separated from ophthalmopathy by a model based on 13 V-J features.

Template material for amplifying TCR beta CDR3 regions consisted of RNA transcripts. Initially, a first-round RT-PCR of the TCR CDR3 employed the HTBI primer set. TCRdb re-analysed the multiplex PCR reads in MiXCR, keeping a single row per CDR3 protein. The profile covers roughly 550,000 distinct CDR3 sequences, with 15% to 20% appearing a single time and 25% to 30% taken by the ten largest. This chain connects TRBV6-9 to TRBJ1-3; the match to TRBD1 covers 10 bases. Sequenced sample: blood. This TCR derives from a woman aged 30 to 39 with Graves' ophthalmopathy. The CDR3 DNA reads as TGTGCCAGCAGTTACTACCCGGGACAGGGGATCTCTGGAAACACCATATATTTT. Translating gives CASSYYPGQGISGNTIYF.